Below are 7 T cell receptor beta chains sequenced from a single sample in a study of blood T cell repertoires in COVID-19 (dated by TCRdb to 2020 to 2022). The library was prepared using the immunoSEQ multiplex PCR assay. What TCRdb holds here is the immuneACCESS table cut down to in-frame rearrangements. Part of the clones is not present; checked against another copy, under half of the missing clones reflect an unresolved V gene, and the others are unexplained. This sample gives roughly 100,000 clones in total; approximately 78% of them show up just once. 9.8% of the sample is taken by the ten largest. The sequenced sample was peripheral blood. The receptors here all came from a man in his 60s with active or convalescent COVID-19.

The chain has TRBV3-1 (or the pseudogene TRBV3-2) and TRBJ2-2; 7 bases align to TRBD2. V gave up 4 bases and J gave up 8 bases; unmatched junction bases: 10. CDR3 size: 15 residues. Per the germline V gene, CDR1 is LGHDT and CDR2 is YNNKEL (reference sequence). The CDR3 DNA follows: TGTGCCAGCAGCCCCCTCGGGGGGACCCGGGGGGAGCTGTTTTTT. Protein product: CASSPLGGTRGELFF.

V and J are TRBV19 and TRBJ2-7, with a possible D match to TRBD2 (5 bases). Germline V gives CDR1 LNHDA, CDR2 SQIVND (reference sequence). V lost 0 bases, J lost 7 bases, and 13 bases lay in between. This CDR3 is built from 14 residues. CDR3 coding DNA: TGTGCCAGTAGTATAGATCTCGGGGTAGGAGAGCAGTACTTC. It specifies CASSIDLGVGEQYF. Full variable domain (outside the CDR3, taken from reference TRBV19 and TRBJ2-7): DGGITQSPKYLFRKEGQNVTLSCEQNLNHDAMYWYRQDPGQGLRLIYYSQIVNDFQKGDIAEGYSVSREKKESFPLTVTSAQKNPTAFYLCASSIDLGVGEQYFGPGTRLTVT.

The chain links TRBV18 to TRBJ1-4; a possible D gene is TRBD1 (6 bases). The germline gives CDR1 KGHSH, CDR2 LQKENI. This CDR3 is 15 amino acids long. Trimming shortened V by 6 bases and J by 1 base, and 12 bases separated the two germline ends. The CDR3 coding sequence is TGTGCCAGCTCCCAGGGGAGAGGAACTAATGAAAAACTGTTTTTT. Protein product: CASSQGRGTNEKLFF.

The chain links TRBV7-9 to TRBJ1-2; no firm D call. The ends were cut back, 3 bases at V and 4 bases at J, with 9 bases in the middle. The CDR3 totals 13 residues. Germline CDR1 reads SEHNR; CDR2 reads FQNEAQ (reference sequence). The CDR3 loop is CASSFGRLYGYTF. The DNA of the CDR3 is TGTGCCAGCAGCTTCGGCAGGCTCTATGGCTACACCTTC.

Here the CDR3 reads CASSSIGARQETQYF. CDR3 nucleotide sequence: TGTGCCAGCAGTTCGATTGGGGCTAGACAAGAGACCCAGTACTTC. This rearrangement joins TRBV27 to TRBJ2-5; weak D call: TRBD1 (5 bases). Germline CDR1 and CDR2: MNHEY and SMNVEV (reference sequence). Trimming stripped 4 bases from V and 2 bases from J, with 14 bases between. The CDR3 consists of 15 residues.

The chain links TRBV28 to TRBJ2-5, with 8 positions matching TRBD1. V shed 7 bases, J shed 5 bases, and the junction held 12 bases outside the gene matches. From germline, CDR1 is MDHEN and CDR2 SYDVKM. This CDR3 contains 15 residues. CDR3 sequence reads: CASTRATGVMETQYF. CDR3 sequence (DNA): TGTGCCAGCACCCGAGCGACAGGGGTAATGGAGACCCAGTACTTC.

The chain uses TRBV7-9 and TRBJ1-1; 10 nucleotides align to TRBD1. Germline CDR1 and CDR2: SEHNR and FQNEAQ (reference sequence). The CDR3 spans 16 residues. The ends lost 2 bases at V and 0 bases at J; junction bases unmatched: 3. CDR3 loop: CASSLYGTGVNTEAFF. As DNA, the CDR3 is TGTGCCAGCAGCTTATATGGGACAGGGGTGAACACTGAAGCTTTCTTT.